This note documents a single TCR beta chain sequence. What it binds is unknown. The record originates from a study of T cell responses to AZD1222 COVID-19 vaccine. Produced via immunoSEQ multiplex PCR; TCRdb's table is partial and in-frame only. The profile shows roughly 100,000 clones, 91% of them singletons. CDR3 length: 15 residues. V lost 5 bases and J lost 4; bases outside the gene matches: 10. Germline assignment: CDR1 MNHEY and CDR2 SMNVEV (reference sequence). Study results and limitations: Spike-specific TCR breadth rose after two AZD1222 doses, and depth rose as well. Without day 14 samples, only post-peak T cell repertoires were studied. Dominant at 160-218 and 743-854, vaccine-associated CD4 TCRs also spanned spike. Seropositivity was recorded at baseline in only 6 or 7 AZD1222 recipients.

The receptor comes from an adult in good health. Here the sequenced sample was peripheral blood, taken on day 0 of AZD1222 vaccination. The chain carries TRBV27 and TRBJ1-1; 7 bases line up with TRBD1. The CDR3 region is CASSPRTGRATEAFF. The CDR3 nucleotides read TGTGCCAGCAGTCCCCGGACAGGAAGGGCCACTGAAGCTTTCTTT.